This T cell receptor (beta chain) was found in a study of regulatory T cells in long-lasting Graves disease. Turning to the study itself: Newly diagnosed Graves' patients had taken antithyroid drugs under 3 months. Study-wide points: Among the persistent patients, 2,500 to 3,000 public clonotypes were shared, more than the 850 to 1,000 shared among new patients.

Time point noted: newly diagnosed GD, antithyroid drugs for less than 3 months. PBMC-extracted RNA yielded the TCR library. Comments on this clonotype: Its antigen is unidentified.

Trimming left V 5 bases short and J 7 bases short, with 11 bases between. The germline V gene has CDR1 MNHEY and CDR2 SVGEGT. The CDR3 spans 12 residues. Arm-PCR of CDR3 regions and iRepertoire HTBI primers were used to build TCR beta libraries. TCRdb analysed the multiplex PCR reads with MiXCR anew, one entry per CDR3 protein. The sample lists under 700,000 distinct CDR3 sequences; about 16% were seen once. The sample was also reused in another study, on T cells in Graves' hyperthyroidism and ophthalmopathy. That paper notes: TCR CDR3 regions were first amplified by RT-PCR with HTBI primers.

This sample comprised peripheral blood mononuclear cells (PBMCs), obtained at new diagnosis, from a patient treated with antithyroid drugs. The V call is TRBV6-2 or TRBV6-3, the J call TRBJ1-1; tentative D call: TRBD1 (5 bases). This clonotype was obtained from a woman between 40 and 65 years old with Graves disease. CDR3 sequence (DNA): TGTGCCAGCAGTCCCGGGGGTATTGAAGCTTTCTTT. It encodes CASSPGGIEAFF.